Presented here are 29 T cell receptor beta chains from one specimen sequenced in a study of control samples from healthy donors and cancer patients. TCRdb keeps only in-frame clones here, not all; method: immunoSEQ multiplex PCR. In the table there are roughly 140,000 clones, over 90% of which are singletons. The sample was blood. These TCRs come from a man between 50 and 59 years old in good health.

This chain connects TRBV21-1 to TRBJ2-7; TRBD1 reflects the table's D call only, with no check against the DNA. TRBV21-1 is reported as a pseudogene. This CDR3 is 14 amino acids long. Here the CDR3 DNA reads TGTGCCAGCAGCCACGGACAGGGGGCCCACGAGCAGTACTTC. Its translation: CASSHGQGAHEQYF.

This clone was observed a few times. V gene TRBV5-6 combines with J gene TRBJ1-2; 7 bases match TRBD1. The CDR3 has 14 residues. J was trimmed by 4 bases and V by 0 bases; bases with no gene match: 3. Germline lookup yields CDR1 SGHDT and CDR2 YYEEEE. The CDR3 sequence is CASSLGTGGYGYTF. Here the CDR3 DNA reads TGTGCCAGCAGCTTGGGGACAGGAGGCTATGGCTACACCTTC.

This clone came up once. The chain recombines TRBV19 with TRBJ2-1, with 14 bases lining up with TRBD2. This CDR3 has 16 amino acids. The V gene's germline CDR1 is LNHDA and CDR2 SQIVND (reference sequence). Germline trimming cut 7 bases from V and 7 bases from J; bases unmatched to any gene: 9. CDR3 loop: CASIPSGLAGVNEQFF. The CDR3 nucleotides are TGTGCCAGTATACCATCGGGACTAGCGGGAGTTAATGAGCAGTTCTTC.

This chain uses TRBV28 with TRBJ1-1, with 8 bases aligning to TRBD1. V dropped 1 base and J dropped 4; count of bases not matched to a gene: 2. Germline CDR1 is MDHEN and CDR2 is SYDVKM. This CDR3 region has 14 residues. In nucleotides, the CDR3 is TGTGCCAGCAGTTTATCAGGGGGCGGCACTGAAGCTTTCTTT. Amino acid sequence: CASSLSGGGTEAFF.

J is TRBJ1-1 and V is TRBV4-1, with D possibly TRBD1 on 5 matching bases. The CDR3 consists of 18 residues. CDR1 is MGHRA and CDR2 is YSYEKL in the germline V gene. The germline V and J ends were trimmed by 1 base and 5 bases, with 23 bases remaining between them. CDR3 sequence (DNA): TGCGCCAGCAGCCAAGGGCGGTTTAGGGACCTTGGTAAGACTGAAGCTTTCTTT. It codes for CASSQGRFRDLGKTEAFF.

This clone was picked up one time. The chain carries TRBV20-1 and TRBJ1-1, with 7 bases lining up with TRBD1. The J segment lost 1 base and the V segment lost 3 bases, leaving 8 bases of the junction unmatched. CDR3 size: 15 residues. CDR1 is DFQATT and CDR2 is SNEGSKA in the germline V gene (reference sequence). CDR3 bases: TGCAGTGCTAGTCCCAGGGGGGTTCCGAACACTGAAGCTTTCTTT. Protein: CSASPRGVPNTEAFF.

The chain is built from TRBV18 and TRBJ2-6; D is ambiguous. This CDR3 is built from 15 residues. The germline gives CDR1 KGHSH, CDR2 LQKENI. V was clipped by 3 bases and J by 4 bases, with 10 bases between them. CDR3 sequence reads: CASSPAAGGANVLTF. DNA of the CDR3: TGTGCCAGCTCACCGGCCGCCGGGGGGGCCAACGTCCTGACTTTC.

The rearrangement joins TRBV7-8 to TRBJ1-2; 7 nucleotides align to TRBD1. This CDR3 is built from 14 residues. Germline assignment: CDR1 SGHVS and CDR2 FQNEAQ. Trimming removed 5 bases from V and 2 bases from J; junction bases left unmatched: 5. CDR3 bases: TGTGCCAGCAGCCCCGGGACAGTAAACTATGGCTACACCTTC. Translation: CASSPGTVNYGYTF.

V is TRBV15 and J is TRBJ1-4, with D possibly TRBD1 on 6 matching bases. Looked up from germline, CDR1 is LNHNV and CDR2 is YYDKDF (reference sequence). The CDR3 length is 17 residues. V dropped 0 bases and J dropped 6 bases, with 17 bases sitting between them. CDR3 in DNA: TGTGCCACCAGCAGAGATCGAAGGCAGGGGTGGGATGAAAAACTGTTTTTT. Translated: CATSRDRRQGWDEKLFF.

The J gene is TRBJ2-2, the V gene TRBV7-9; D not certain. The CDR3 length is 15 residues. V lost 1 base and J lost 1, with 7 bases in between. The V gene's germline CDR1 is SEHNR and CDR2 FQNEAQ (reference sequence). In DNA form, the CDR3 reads TGTGCCAGCAGCTTAGAACCGGGGAACACCGGGGAGCTGTTTTTT. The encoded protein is CASSLEPGNTGELFF.

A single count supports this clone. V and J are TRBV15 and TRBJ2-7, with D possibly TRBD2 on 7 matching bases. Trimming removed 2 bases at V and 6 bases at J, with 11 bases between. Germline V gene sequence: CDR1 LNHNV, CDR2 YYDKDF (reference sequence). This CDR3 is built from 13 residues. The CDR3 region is CATSRSRGAEQYF. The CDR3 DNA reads TGTGCCACCAGCAGAAGTCGGGGGGCCGAGCAGTACTTC.

This CDR3 is CASSPRGGDEQFF. The CDR3 DNA is TGTGCCAGCAGCCCCCGGGGGGGGGATGAGCAGTTCTTC. The chain employs TRBV11-2 and TRBJ2-1; 8 nucleotides match TRBD2. The CDR3 is made up of 13 amino acids. Germline CDR1 SGHAT, CDR2 FQNNGV. V was pared by 5 bases and J by 8 bases, with 5 bases of the junction left unmatched. Full variable domain (rest looked up from reference TRBV11-2 and TRBJ2-1): EAGVAQSPRYKIIEKRQSVAFWCNPISGHATLYWYQQILGQGPKLLIQFQNNGVVDDSQLPKDRFSAERLKGVDSTLKIQPAKLEDSAVYLCASSPRGGDEQFFGPGTRLTVL.

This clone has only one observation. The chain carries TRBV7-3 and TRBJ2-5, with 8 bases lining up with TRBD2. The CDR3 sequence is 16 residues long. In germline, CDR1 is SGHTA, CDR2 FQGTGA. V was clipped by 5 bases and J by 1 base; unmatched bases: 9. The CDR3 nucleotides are TGTGCCAGCAGCCTTTCAGGGGCGGGAGGCCAAGAGACCCAGTACTTC. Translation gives CASSLSGAGGQETQYF.

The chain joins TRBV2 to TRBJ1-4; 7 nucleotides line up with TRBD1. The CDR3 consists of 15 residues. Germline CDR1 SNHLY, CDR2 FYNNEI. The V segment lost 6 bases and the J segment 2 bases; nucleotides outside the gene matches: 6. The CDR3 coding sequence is TGTGCCAGCAGGATCGACAGGGCCACTAATGAAAAACTGTTTTTT. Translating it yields CASRIDRATNEKLFF.

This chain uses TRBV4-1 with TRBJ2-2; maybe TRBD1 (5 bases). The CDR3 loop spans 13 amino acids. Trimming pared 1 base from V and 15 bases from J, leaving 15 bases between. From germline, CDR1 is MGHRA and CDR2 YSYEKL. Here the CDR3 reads CASSQARAAVVFF. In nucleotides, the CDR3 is TGCGCCAGCAGCCAAGCCAGGGCGGCGGTGGTGTTTTTT.

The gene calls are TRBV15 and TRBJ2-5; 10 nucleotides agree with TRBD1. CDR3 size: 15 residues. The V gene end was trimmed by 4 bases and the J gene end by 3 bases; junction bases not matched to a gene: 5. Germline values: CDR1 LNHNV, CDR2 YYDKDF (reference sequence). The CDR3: CATSISGTGEETQYF. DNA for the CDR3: TGTGCCACCAGCATATCCGGGACAGGGGAAGAGACCCAGTACTTC.

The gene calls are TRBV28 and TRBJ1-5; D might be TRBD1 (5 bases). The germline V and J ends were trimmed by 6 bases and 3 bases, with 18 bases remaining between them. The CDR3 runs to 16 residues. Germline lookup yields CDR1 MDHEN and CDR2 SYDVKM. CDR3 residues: CASSFSWGANNQPQHF. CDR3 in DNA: TGTGCCAGCAGCTTCTCATGGGGCGCGAACAATCAGCCCCAGCATTTT. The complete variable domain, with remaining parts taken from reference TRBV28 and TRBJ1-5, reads DVKVTQSSRYLVKRTGEKVFLECVQDMDHENMFWYRQDPGLGLRLIYFSYDVKMKEKGDIPEGYSVSREKKERFSLILESASTNQTSMYLCASSFSWGANNQPQHFGDGTRLSIL.

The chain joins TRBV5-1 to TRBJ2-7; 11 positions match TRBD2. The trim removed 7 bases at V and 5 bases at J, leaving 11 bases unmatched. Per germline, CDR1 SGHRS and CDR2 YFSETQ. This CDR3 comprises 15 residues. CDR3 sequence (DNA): TGCGCCAGCGACGTAGCGGGAGGGCCAATAGACGAGCAGTACTTC. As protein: CASDVAGGPIDEQYF.

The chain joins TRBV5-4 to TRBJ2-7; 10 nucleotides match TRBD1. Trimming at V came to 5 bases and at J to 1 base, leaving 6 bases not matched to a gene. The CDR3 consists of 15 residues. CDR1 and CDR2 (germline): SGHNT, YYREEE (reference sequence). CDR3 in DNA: TGTGCCAGCAGTCCCGACAGGGGGCCGTCCTACGAGCAGTACTTC. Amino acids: CASSPDRGPSYEQYF.

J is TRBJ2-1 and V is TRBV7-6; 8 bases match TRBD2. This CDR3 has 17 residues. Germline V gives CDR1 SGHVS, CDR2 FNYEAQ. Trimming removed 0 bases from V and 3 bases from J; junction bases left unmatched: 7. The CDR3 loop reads CASSLARAGALYNEQFF. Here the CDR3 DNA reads TGTGCCAGCAGCTTAGCGCGAGCGGGAGCACTCTACAATGAGCAGTTCTTC.

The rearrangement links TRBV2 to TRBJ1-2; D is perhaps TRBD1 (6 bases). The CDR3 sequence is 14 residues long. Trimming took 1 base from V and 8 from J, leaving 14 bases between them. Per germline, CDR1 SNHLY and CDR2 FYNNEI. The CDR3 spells CASSEVKGGQGYTF. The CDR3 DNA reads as TGTGCCAGCAGTGAAGTCAAGGGGGGCCAGGGCTACACCTTC.

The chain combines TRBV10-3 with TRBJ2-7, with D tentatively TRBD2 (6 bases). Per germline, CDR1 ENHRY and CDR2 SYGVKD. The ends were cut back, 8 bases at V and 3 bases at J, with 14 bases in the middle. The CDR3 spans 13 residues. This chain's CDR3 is CAIAASDYYEQYF. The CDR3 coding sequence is TGTGCCATCGCGGCTAGCGATTACTACGAGCAGTACTTC.

The DNA of the CDR3 is TGCGCCAGCAGTGAGTCGATGGGGGGCAGAAACACCTTC. Its translation: CASSESMGGRNTF. The chain recombines TRBV10-2 with TRBJ1-2; perhaps TRBD1 as D (6 bases). The CDR3 sequence is 13 residues long. CDR1 and CDR2 from the germline V gene are WSHSY and SAAADI. V dropped 0 bases and J dropped 12 bases, with 14 bases sitting between them.

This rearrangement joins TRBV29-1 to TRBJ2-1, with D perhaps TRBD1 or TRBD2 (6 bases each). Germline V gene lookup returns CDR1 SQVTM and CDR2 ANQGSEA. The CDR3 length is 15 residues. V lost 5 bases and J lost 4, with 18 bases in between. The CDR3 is CSVRYRGERYNEQFF. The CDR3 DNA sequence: TGCAGCGTTCGTTATAGGGGGGAGCGATACAATGAGCAGTTCTTC.

The CDR3 bases are TGTGCCAGCGCCGACAGTCCCCAATCGGACCAGTACTTC. Amino acids: CASADSPQSDQYF. The chain combines TRBV27 with TRBJ2-5; a possible D gene is TRBD1 (5 bases). V shed 8 bases and J shed 10 bases, with 20 bases lying between them. The CDR3 covers 13 residues. Germline lookup yields CDR1 MNHEY and CDR2 SMNVEV (reference sequence).

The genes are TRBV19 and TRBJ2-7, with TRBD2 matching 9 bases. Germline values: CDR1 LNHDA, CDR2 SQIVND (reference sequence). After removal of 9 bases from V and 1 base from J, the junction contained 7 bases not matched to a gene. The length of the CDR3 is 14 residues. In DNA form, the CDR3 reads TGTGCCAGCCGCCTAGCGGGATCTTCCTACGAGCAGTACTTC. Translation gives CASRLAGSSYEQYF. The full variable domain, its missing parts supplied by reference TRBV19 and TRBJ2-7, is DGGITQSPKYLFRKEGQNVTLSCEQNLNHDAMYWYRQDPGQGLRLIYYSQIVNDFQKGDIAEGYSVSREKKESFPLTVTSAQKNPTAFYLCASRLAGSSYEQYFGPGTRLTVT.

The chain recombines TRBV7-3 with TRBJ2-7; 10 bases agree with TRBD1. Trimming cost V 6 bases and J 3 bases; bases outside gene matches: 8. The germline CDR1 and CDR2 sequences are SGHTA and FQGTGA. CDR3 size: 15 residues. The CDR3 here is CASSLTGQGFYEQYF. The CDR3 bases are TGTGCCAGCAGTCTGACGGGACAGGGGTTCTACGAGCAGTACTTC.

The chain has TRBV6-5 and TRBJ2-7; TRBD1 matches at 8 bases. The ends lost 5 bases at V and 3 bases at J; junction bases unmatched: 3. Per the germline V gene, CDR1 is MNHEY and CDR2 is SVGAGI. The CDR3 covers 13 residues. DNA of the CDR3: TGTGCCAGCAGTACCGACAGGGGCTACGAGCAGTACTTC. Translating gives CASSTDRGYEQYF.

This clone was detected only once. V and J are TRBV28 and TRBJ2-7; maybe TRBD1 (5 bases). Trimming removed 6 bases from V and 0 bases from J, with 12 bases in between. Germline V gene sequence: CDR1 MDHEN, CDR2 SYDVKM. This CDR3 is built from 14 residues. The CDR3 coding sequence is TGTGCCAGCAGAGGGGAACAGATCTCCTACGAGCAGTACTTC. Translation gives CASRGEQISYEQYF.